A selection of T cell receptor beta chains follows, all from one sample in a study of CD8 T cells in Susac syndrome. TCRdb reprocessed the immunoSEQ multiplex PCR reads via MiXCR and lists one record per CDR3 protein. In the table there are 120,000 or so distinct CDR3 sequences, 90% to 95% of which are singletons. The sample consisted of CD4+ T cells from PBMCs. These receptor sequences come from a human donor in good health. CDR3s include the opening cysteine and the closing phenylalanine or tryptophan. A D gene is named only where the DNA matches it firmly. The size of a clone is reported for some rows only, either as once, few or many, or as a class for expanded clones.

j_gene	d_gene	v_gene	abundance	CDR3nt	CDR3aa
TRBJ2-2	NA	TRBV7-2	NA	TGTGCCAGCAGCTTAGATATAGCAAGGAGGGACGGGGAGCTGTTTTTT	CASSLDIARRDGELFF
TRBJ1-1	NA	TRBV5-4	NA	TGTGCCAGCAACGAAAGGGCGGGCTCTGAAGCTTTCTTT	CASNERAGSEAFF
TRBJ2-7	NA	TRBV5-1	NA	TGCGCCAGCAGCTTGAAACACGAGCAGTACTTC	CASSLKHEQYF
TRBJ2-5	NA	TRBV4-2	NA	TGTGCCAGCAGCGAGATGTGGGCGGGGGAGACCCAGTACTTC	CASSEMWAGETQYF
TRBJ2-7	TRBD2	TRBV29-1	once	TGCAGCGTTACTAGCGGGACTCTCTACGAGCAGTACTTC	CSVTSGTLYEQYF
TRBJ2-1	NA	TRBV7-6	NA	TGTGCCAGCAGCCAGGCCAGGACCCGCGATGAGCAGTTCTTC	CASSQARTRDEQFF
TRBJ2-2	TRBD1	TRBV5-1	NA	TGCGCCAGCAGCTTGCACGGACAGGGGGCGAACACCGGGGAGCTGTTTTTT	CASSLHGQGANTGELFF
TRBJ1-2	NA	TRBV27	once	TGTGCCAGCAGTACCGGGGGGGCGGAAAGAGGTAGCAAATATGGCTACACCTTC	CASSTGGAERGSKYGYTF
TRBJ2-7	NA	TRBV3-1	NA	TGTGCCAGCAGCCAAGATATGGGCCGCAAACGGGAGCAGTACTTC	CASSQDMGRKREQYF
TRBJ1-1	NA	TRBV3-1	NA	TGTGCCAGCAGTCGAGTTTCCTCCGAAGCTTTCTTT	CASSRVSSEAFF
TRBJ2-7	NA	TRBV30	NA	TGTGCCTGGAGTCCCGGCAGGACGACGCCTAGGGAGCAGTACTTC	CAWSPGRTTPREQYF
TRBJ2-1	NA	TRBV7-9	NA	TGTGCCAGCAGCTCTGTGGTGGGCGAGCAGTTCTTC	CASSSVVGEQFF
TRBJ1-5	NA	TRBV6-1	NA	TGTGCCAGCAGTGAAGCTAGTCAGGGGCCGAATCAGCCCCAGCATTTT	CASSEASQGPNQPQHF
TRBJ2-1	NA	TRBV12-3/TRBV12-4	NA	TGTGCCAGCAGTTTAAGTAAGCAGTTCTTC	CASSLSKQFF
TRBJ2-1	TRBD1	TRBV6-6	NA	TGTGCCAGCAAACCCGGGACAGGGGGTAATGAGCAGTTCTTC	CASKPGTGGNEQFF
TRBJ1-1	NA	TRBV3-1	NA	TGTGCCAGCAGCCAAGATCCCAGTTTAAGAAAAGCTTTCTTT	CASSQDPSLRKAFF
TRBJ1-2	TRBD1	TRBV19	NA	TGTGCCAGTAACGGTGGGACAGGGTATAACTATGGCTACACCTTC	CASNGGTGYNYGYTF
TRBJ2-3	NA	TRBV12-3/TRBV12-4	NA	TGTGCCAGCAGTCAACCGGGACTTAGTACGCAGTATTTT	CASSQPGLSTQYF
TRBJ1-1	TRBD1	TRBV5-1	NA	TGCGCCAGCAGCTTCAGGGGGCGCAGGGACACTGAAGCTTTCTTT	CASSFRGRRDTEAFF
TRBJ2-3	NA	TRBV19	NA	TGTGCCAGTAGTATGATGCGTGATGAGGATACGCAGTATTTT	CASSMMRDEDTQYF
TRBJ2-2	TRBD1	TRBV5-4	few	TGTGCCAGCAGTTTGGGACAGACTAACACCGGGGAGCTGTTTTTT	CASSLGQTNTGELFF
TRBJ2-7	NA	TRBV6-6	NA	TGTGCCAGCACTTCCGGGGCCAGCGGCGAGCAGTACTTC	CASTSGASGEQYF
TRBJ1-2	TRBD1	TRBV12-3/TRBV12-4	NA	TGTGCCAGCAGTCAAGGGACAGGGGGCGGGTATGGCTACACCTTC	CASSQGTGGGYGYTF
TRBJ2-7	NA	TRBV29-1	few	TGCAGCGTGGCTACAGGGATCGGGGAGCAGTACTTC	CSVATGIGEQYF
TRBJ2-5	NA	TRBV7-2	NA	TGTGCCAGCAGCCGGTCGATCCAAGAGACCCAGTACTTC	CASSRSIQETQYF
TRBJ2-3	NA	TRBV6-5	NA	TGTGCCAGCAGTTACATTGGGTGGGACACAGATACGCAGTATTTT	CASSYIGWDTDTQYF